The 26 T cell receptor beta chains in this list originate from one sample, sequenced in a study of blood T cell repertoires in COVID-19. Measured with immunoSEQ multiplex PCR; TCRdb has only the in-frame clones, and not every one. The sample shows around 270,000 clones, roughly 90% of them seen only once. The sequencing input was peripheral blood. The receptors were sampled from a middle-aged man with acute or convalescent COVID-19.

This clone was counted a single time. V and J are TRBV15 and TRBJ2-6; D is ambiguous. V lost 9 bases and J 4 bases, leaving 13 bases between the germline ends. The CDR3 runs 14 residues. CDR1 is LNHNV, CDR2 YYDKDF, per germline (reference sequence). The CDR3 loop reads CATQARQGANVLTF. In DNA, the CDR3 is TGTGCCACTCAGGCCAGGCAGGGGGCCAACGTCCTGACTTTC.

The gene calls are TRBV12-3 or TRBV12-4 and TRBJ1-1, with unresolved D. Trimming took off 1 base at V and 7 bases at J, with 7 bases between the two ends. This CDR3 contains 12 residues. The DNA of the CDR3 is TGTGCCAGCAGTTTAGGACTGTGTGAAGCTTTCTTT. The encoded protein is CASSLGLCEAFF.

The J gene is TRBJ1-2, the V gene TRBV20-1; D uncertain. CDR1 and CDR2 from the germline V gene are DFQATT and SNEGSKA (reference sequence). The CDR3 runs 11 residues. Trimming stripped 6 bases from V and 12 bases from J, with 17 bases between. The CDR3 DNA is TGCAGTGCCTCAGACCGGGATGCGAACACCTTC. Translating it yields CSASDRDANTF.

V and J are TRBV2 and TRBJ2-7, with 9 bases that match TRBD2. The CDR3 covers 14 residues. Germline CDR1 SNHLY, CDR2 FYNNEI. V lost 4 bases and J lost 2; bases outside the gene matches: 3. The CDR3 loop reads CASSVGGGAYEQYF. DNA for the CDR3: TGTGCCAGCAGTGTCGGCGGGGGGGCCTACGAGCAGTACTTC.

The chain links TRBV29-1 to TRBJ1-2; 9 bases match TRBD1. Germline lookup yields CDR1 SQVTM and CDR2 ANQGSEA. The ends lost 2 bases at V and 6 bases at J; junction bases unmatched: 1. This CDR3 is 12 amino acids long. The CDR3 spells CSVERQGDGYTF. CDR3 coding DNA: TGCAGCGTTGAACGACAGGGGGATGGCTACACCTTC.

This sequence joins TRBV5-1 and TRBJ1-6; TRBD1 matches 8 bases. The V gene's germline CDR1 is SGHRS and CDR2 YFSETQ. The CDR3 covers 17 residues. V shed 4 bases and J 10 bases; nucleotides not matched to a gene: 16. CDR3 loop: CASSLLPSRDRLSPLHF. The DNA for the CDR3 is TGCGCCAGCAGCCTTCTACCTTCCCGGGACAGGCTATCACCCCTCCACTTT.

This chain connects TRBV30 to TRBJ1-6; 7 nucleotides align to TRBD1. The ends lost 1 base at V and 0 bases at J; junction bases unmatched: 6. This CDR3 spans 17 amino acids. Germline values: CDR1 GTSNPN, CDR2 SVGIG (reference sequence). CDR3 amino acids: CAWSGDRDRSYNSPLHF. The DNA for the CDR3 is TGTGCCTGGAGTGGGGACAGAGATCGCTCCTATAATTCACCCCTCCACTTT.

Only one count was recorded for this clone. The chain has TRBV19 and TRBJ2-3; the D is unclear. Trimming took 3 bases from V and 0 from J, leaving 13 bases between them. The length of the CDR3 is 16 residues. Looked up from germline, CDR1 is LNHDA and CDR2 is SQIVND (reference sequence). The DNA of the CDR3 is TGTGCCAGTAGTATGCGAGGTACGCCCAGCACAGATACGCAGTATTTT. Translating it yields CASSMRGTPSTDTQYF.

The J gene is TRBJ1-1, the V gene TRBV29-1; 8 nucleotides align to TRBD1. Per the germline V gene, CDR1 is SQVTM and CDR2 is ANQGSEA. The CDR3 length is 12 residues. Unmatched junction bases numbered 2, after V lost 4 bases and J lost 4 bases. The DNA of the CDR3 is TGCAGCGTTGTAACAGGGGGCACTGAAGCTTTCTTT. This encodes CSVVTGGTEAFF. Complete variable domain (other parts from reference TRBV29-1 and TRBJ1-1): SAVISQKPSRDICQRGTSLTIQCQVDSQVTMMFWYRQQPGQSLTLIATANQGSEATYESGFVIDKFPISRPNLTFSTLTVSNMSPEDSSIYLCSVVTGGTEAFFGQGTRLTVV.

The CDR3 sequence is CAIRIAGGRGEQFF. The CDR3 coding sequence is TGTGCCATCAGAATAGCGGGGGGCCGGGGTGAGCAGTTCTTC. The genes are TRBV10-3 and TRBJ2-1; 10 bases fit TRBD2. V was clipped by 6 bases and J by 9 bases; unmatched bases: 8. Germline values: CDR1 ENHRY, CDR2 SYGVKD. The CDR3 contains 14 residues.

The chain couples TRBV3-1 (or the pseudogene TRBV3-2) to TRBJ1-2, with no clear D. The V and J ends lost 1 base and 5 bases respectively, with 11 bases between them. The CDR3 consists of 14 residues. Germline V CDR1 and CDR2: LGHDT, YNNKEL (reference sequence). DNA for the CDR3: TGTGCCAGCAGCCAAGTTCGGGGAGGGTATGGCTACACCTTC. Encoded protein: CASSQVRGGYGYTF.

CDR3 loop: CASSLGRGANEKLFF. In DNA, the CDR3 is TGCGCCAGCAGCTTGGGGAGGGGTGCTAATGAAAAACTGTTTTTT. This rearrangement joins TRBV5-1 to TRBJ1-4, with a weak D call TRBD1 (5 bases). Germline CDR1 reads SGHRS; CDR2 reads YFSETQ. V was shortened by 0 bases and J by 3 bases, with 9 bases between the two germline ends. The CDR3 runs to 15 residues.

As for this clone: The same CDR3 can be traced to other DNA sequences in this sample. This chain links TRBV5-1 with TRBJ1-1, with TRBD1 matching over 8 bases. The V and J ends lost 4 bases and 2 bases, in that order; junction bases with no gene match: 4. The CDR3 loop spans 14 amino acids. The germline V gene has CDR1 SGHRS and CDR2 YFSETQ. The CDR3 protein is CASSTGQGNTEAFF. CDR3 nucleotide sequence: TGCGCCAGCAGCACTGGACAGGGTAACACTGAAGCTTTCTTT.

This chain joins TRBV7-8 and TRBJ2-2, with D perhaps matching TRBD2 (6 bases). This CDR3 contains 16 residues. The germline CDR1 and CDR2 sequences are SGHVS and FQNEAQ. Trimming pared 5 bases from V and 7 bases from J, leaving 20 bases between. The CDR3: CASSPRAGRLDGELFF. DNA for the CDR3: TGTGCCAGCAGCCCTCGGGCAGGGAGGTTGGACGGGGAGCTGTTTTTT.

The chain combines TRBV27 with TRBJ2-3; a possible D gene is TRBD2 (6 bases). Germline CDR1 is MNHEY and CDR2 is SMNVEV (reference sequence). Trimming took 6 bases from V and 2 from J, leaving 15 bases between them. This CDR3 region has 15 residues. The CDR3 here is CASSPGLVITDTQYF. In nucleotides, the CDR3 is TGTGCCAGCAGCCCGGGACTCGTGATCACAGATACGCAGTATTTT.

The chain employs TRBV19 and TRBJ1-6, with D maybe TRBD1 (6 bases). V lost 7 bases to trimming and J lost 8 bases, with 15 bases between them. Germline CDR1 and CDR2: LNHDA and SQIVND (reference sequence). The CDR3 contains 14 residues. For the CDR3, the DNA is TGTGCCAGTAAAGAAACAGGGAATCATTCACCCCTCCACTTT. Its protein is CASKETGNHSPLHF.

V and J are TRBV2 and TRBJ1-1; D not certain. The CDR3 consists of 13 residues. V lost 8 bases and J 2 bases, leaving 12 bases between the germline ends. The germline V gene has CDR1 SNHLY and CDR2 FYNNEI. CDR3: CASGRFINTEAFF. CDR3 bases: TGTGCCAGCGGGCGATTCATCAACACTGAAGCTTTCTTT.

The V gene is TRBV25-1, the J gene TRBJ2-4; TRBD1 matches 7 bases. CDR1 MGHDK and CDR2 SYGVNS come from the germline V gene. V lost 5 bases to trimming and J lost 3 bases; unmatched junction nucleotides: 7. The CDR3 loop spans 15 amino acids. CDR3 nucleotides: TGTGCCAGCAGTCCTACAGGGGACGGCAAAAACATTCAGTACTTC. Residues: CASSPTGDGKNIQYF.

The gene calls are TRBV1 and TRBJ1-5; the D call in the table, TRBD1, was not verified against the DNA. TRBV1 is a pseudogene locus. There are 14 residues in the CDR3. The CDR3 DNA is TGCACCAGCAGCCACGCGGACAGGGGGCGGCCCCAGCATTTT. Its protein product is CTSSHADRGRPQHF.

CDR3 DNA sequence: TGTGCCAGCAGGGACTTGGGACAGGGAAGCTCCTACGAGCAGTACTTC. As protein: CASRDLGQGSSYEQYF. The chain uses TRBV2 and TRBJ2-7; 9 positions match TRBD1. The CDR3 covers 16 residues. CDR1 and CDR2 from the germline V gene are SNHLY and FYNNEI. V gave up 6 bases and J gave up 0 bases; unmatched junction bases: 9.

The chain employs TRBV6-5 and TRBJ2-1; 9 bases line up with TRBD2. The CDR3 runs to 16 residues. CDR1 and CDR2 (germline): MNHEY, SVGAGI. The V gene end was trimmed by 2 bases and the J gene end by 1 base; junction bases not matched to a gene: 3. The CDR3 loop is CASSYGSGGSYNEQFF. The CDR3 bases are TGTGCCAGCAGTTACGGTAGCGGGGGTTCCTACAATGAGCAGTTCTTC.

The chain couples TRBV12-3 or TRBV12-4 to TRBJ2-7, with TRBD1 matching 8 bases. This CDR3 spans 13 amino acids. Trimming removed 6 bases from V and 5 bases from J; junction bases left unmatched: 6. CDR3 loop: CASRPGQDHEQYF. In DNA, the CDR3 is TGTGCCAGCAGACCGGGACAGGACCACGAGCAGTACTTC.

The chain carries TRBV2 and TRBJ1-4; 9 bases are a match to TRBD1. The CDR3 is 15 residues long. The germline CDR1 and CDR2 sequences are SNHLY and FYNNEI. V shed 5 bases, J shed 8 bases, and the junction held 9 bases outside the gene matches. CDR3 sequence: CASSSRTGAQEKLFF. CDR3 DNA sequence: TGTGCCAGCAGTTCAAGGACAGGGGCTCAGGAAAAACTGTTTTTT.

This chain joins TRBV5-1 and TRBJ2-1, with 9 bases aligning to TRBD1. V shed 4 bases and J 2 bases; nucleotides not matched to a gene: 1. From germline, CDR1 is SGHRS and CDR2 YFSETQ. The CDR3 loop spans 14 amino acids. The CDR3 loop is CASSGQGTYNEQFF. The CDR3 DNA follows: TGCGCCAGCAGCGGACAGGGGACCTACAATGAGCAGTTCTTC. The full variable domain, in which reference TRBV5-1 and TRBJ2-1 provide the parts outside the CDR3, is KAGVTQTPRYLIKTRGQQVTLSCSPISGHRSVSWYQQTPGQGLQFLFEYFSETQRNKGNFPGRFSGRQFSNSRSEMNVSTLELGDSALYLCASSGQGTYNEQFFGPGTRLTVL.

This chain connects TRBV5-6 to TRBJ2-7; 9 bases map to TRBD2. The germline V gene has CDR1 SGHDT and CDR2 YYEEEE. The CDR3 covers 17 residues. With 3 bases clipped from V and 0 bases from J, the junction kept 10 bases outside the gene matches. This CDR3 reads CASSWTLAGDLSYEQYF. The CDR3 region has the DNA TGTGCCAGCAGCTGGACTTTAGCGGGGGACCTCTCCTACGAGCAGTACTTC.

CDR3 amino acids: CASSKGAEAGELFF. In DNA form, the CDR3 reads TGTGCCAGCAGCAAAGGGGCGGAAGCCGGGGAGCTGTTTTTT. This rearrangement joins TRBV11-3 to TRBJ2-2, with D possibly TRBD1 on 5 matching bases. Trimming removed 5 bases at V and 6 bases at J, with 13 bases between. Germline assignment: CDR1 SGHNT and CDR2 YENEEA. The CDR3 runs 14 residues.